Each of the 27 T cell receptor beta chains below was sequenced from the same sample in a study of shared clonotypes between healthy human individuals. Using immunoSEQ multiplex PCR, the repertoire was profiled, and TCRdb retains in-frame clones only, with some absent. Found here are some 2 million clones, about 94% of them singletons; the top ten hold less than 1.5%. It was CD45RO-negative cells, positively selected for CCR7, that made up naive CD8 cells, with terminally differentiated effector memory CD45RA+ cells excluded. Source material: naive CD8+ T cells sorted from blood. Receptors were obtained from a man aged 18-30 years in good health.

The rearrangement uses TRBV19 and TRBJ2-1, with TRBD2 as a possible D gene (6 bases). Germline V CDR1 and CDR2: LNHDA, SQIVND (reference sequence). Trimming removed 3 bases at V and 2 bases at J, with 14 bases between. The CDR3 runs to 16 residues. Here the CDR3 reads CASSIEPGVTYNEQFF. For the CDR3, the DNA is TGTGCCAGTAGTATCGAACCGGGGGTAACCTACAATGAGCAGTTCTTC.

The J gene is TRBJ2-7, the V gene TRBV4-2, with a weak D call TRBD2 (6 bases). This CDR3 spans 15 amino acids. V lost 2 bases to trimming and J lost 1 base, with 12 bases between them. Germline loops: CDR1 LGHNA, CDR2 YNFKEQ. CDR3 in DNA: TGTGCCAGCAGCCAACCCCTTGGGGGGTCCTACGAGCAGTACTTC. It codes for CASSQPLGGSYEQYF.

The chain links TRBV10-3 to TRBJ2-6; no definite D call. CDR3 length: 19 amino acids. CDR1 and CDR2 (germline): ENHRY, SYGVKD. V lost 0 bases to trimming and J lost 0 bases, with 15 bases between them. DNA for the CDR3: TGTGCCATCAGTGAGTCTCTTGAGACGCCGTACTCTGGGGCCAACGTCCTGACTTTC. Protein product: CAISESLETPYSGANVLTF.

The CDR3 nucleotides are TGTGCCAGCAGTTATCGTGGTTTCACCGGGGAGCTGTTTTTT. This codes for CASSYRGFTGELFF. The rearrangement links TRBV6-5 to TRBJ2-2; D remains ambiguous. The germline CDR1 and CDR2 sequences are MNHEY and SVGAGI. The CDR3 loop spans 14 amino acids. V was cut by 3 bases and J by 4 bases, with 9 bases left in between.

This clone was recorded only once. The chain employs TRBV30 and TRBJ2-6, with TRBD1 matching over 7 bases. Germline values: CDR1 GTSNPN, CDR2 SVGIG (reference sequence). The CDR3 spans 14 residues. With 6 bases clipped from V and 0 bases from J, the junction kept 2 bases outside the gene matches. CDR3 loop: CACDRASGANVLTF. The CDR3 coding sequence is TGTGCCTGTGACAGGGCCTCTGGGGCCAACGTCCTGACTTTC.

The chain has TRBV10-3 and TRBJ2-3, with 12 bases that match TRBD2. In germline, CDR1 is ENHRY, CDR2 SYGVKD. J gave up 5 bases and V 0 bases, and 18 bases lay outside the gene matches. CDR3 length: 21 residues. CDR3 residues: CAISESEITSGGKGAQDTQYF. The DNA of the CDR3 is TGTGCCATCAGTGAGTCGGAGATCACTAGCGGGGGGAAGGGGGCTCAAGATACGCAGTATTTT.

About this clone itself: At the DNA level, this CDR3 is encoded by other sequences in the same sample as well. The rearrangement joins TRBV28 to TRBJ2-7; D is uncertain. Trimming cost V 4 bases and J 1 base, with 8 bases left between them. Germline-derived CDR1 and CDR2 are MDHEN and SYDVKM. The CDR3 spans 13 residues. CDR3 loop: CASSSGISYEQYF. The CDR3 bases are TGTGCCAGCAGTTCGGGCATTTCCTACGAGCAGTACTTC.

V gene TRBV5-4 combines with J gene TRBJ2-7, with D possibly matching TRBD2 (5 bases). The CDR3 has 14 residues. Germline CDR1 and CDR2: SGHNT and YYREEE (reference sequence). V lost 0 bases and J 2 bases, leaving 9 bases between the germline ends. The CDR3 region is CASSLGVGAYEQYF. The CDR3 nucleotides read TGTGCCAGCAGCTTGGGGGTCGGGGCCTACGAGCAGTACTTC.

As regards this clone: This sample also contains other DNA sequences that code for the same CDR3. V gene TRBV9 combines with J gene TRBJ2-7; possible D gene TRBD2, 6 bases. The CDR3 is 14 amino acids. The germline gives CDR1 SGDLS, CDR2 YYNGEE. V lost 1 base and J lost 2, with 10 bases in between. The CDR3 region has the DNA TGTGCCAGCAGCGTAACGTCGGGGGCCTACGAGCAGTACTTC. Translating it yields CASSVTSGAYEQYF.

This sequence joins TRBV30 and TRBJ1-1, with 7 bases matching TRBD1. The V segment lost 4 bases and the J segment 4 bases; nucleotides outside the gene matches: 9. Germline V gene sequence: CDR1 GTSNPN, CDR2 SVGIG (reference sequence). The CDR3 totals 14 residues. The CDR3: CAWMQGVLGTEAFF. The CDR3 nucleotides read TGTGCCTGGATGCAGGGGGTACTCGGCACTGAAGCTTTCTTT.

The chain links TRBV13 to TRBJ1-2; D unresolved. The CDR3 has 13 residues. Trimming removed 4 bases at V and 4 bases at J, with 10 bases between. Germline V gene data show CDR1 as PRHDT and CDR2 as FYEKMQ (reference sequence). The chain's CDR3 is CASSSGRIYGYTF. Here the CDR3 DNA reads TGTGCCAGCAGCTCCGGACGGATCTATGGCTACACCTTC. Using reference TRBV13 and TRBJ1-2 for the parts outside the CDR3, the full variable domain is AAGVIQSPRHLIKEKRETATLKCYPIPRHDTVYWYQQGPGQDPQFLISFYEKMQSDKGSIPDRFSAQQFSDYHSELNMSSLELGDSALYFCASSSGRIYGYTFGSGTRLTVV.

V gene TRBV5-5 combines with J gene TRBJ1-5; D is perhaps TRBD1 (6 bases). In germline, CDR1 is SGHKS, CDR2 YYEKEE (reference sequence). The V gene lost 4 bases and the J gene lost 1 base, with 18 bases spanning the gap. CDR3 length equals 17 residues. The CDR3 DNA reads TGTGCCAGCAGCGCCGGCCTCGCTCAGGGGAGCAATCAGCCCCAGCATTTT. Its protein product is CASSAGLAQGSNQPQHF.

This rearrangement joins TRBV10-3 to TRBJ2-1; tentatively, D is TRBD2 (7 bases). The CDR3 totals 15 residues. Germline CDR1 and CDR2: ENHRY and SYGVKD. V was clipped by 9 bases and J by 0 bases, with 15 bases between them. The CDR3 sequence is CAIGGAGSSYNEQFF. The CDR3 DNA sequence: TGTGCCATTGGGGGGGCGGGCAGCTCCTACAATGAGCAGTTCTTC.

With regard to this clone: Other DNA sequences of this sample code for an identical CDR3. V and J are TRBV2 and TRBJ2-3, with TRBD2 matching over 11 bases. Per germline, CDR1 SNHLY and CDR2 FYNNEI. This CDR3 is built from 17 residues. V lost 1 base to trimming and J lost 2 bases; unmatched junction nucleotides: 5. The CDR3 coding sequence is TGTGCCAGCAGTGAAGGGCTAGCGGGGGGTTCCACAGATACGCAGTATTTT. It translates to CASSEGLAGGSTDTQYF.

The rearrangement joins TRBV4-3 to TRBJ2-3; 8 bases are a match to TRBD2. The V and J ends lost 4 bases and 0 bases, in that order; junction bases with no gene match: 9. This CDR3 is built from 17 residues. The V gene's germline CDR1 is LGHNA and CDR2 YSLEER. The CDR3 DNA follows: TGCGCCAGCAGCCCCGAACGGGAGGGACCTAGCACAGATACGCAGTATTTT. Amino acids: CASSPEREGPSTDTQYF.

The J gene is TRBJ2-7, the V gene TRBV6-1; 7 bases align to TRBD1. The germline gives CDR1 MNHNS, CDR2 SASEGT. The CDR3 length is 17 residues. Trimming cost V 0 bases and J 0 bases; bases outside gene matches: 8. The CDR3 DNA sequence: TGTGCCAGCAGTGAAGCCAGAGGGGGCGAGGGCTCCTACGAGCAGTACTTC. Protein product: CASSEARGGEGSYEQYF.

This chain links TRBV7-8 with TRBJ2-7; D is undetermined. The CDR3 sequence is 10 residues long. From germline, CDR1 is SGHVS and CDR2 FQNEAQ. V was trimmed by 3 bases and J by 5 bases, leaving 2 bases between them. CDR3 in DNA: TGTGCCAGCAGCTTCCACGAGCAGTACTTC. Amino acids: CASSFHEQYF.

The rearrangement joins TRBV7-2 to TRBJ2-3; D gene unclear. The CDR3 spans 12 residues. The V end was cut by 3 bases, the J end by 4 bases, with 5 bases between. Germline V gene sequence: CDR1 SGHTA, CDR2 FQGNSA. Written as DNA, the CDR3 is TGTGCCAGCAGCTTTTTCGCAGATACGCAGTATTTT. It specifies CASSFFADTQYF.

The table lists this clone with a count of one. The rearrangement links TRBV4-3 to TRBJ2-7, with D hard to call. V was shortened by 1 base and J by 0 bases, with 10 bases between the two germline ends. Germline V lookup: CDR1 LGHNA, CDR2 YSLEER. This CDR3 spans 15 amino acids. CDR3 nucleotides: TGCGCCAGCAGCCAAGGGGTCCATTACTCCTACGAGCAGTACTTC. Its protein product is CASSQGVHYSYEQYF.

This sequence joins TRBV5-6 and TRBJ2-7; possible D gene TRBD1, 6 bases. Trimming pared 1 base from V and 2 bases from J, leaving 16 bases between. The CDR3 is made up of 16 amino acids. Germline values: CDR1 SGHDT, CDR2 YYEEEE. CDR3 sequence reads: CASSLLPQGLTYEQYF. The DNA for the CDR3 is TGTGCCAGCAGCTTGTTACCACAGGGCTTAACCTACGAGCAGTACTTC.

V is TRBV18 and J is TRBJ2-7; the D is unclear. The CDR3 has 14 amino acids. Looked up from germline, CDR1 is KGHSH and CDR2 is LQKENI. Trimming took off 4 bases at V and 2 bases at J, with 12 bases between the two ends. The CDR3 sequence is CASSLEAITYEQYF. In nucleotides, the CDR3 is TGTGCCAGCTCACTAGAAGCGATTACCTACGAGCAGTACTTC.

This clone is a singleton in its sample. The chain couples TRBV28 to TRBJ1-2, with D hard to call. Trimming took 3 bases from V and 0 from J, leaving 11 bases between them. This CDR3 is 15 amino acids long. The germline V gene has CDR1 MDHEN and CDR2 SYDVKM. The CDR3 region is CASSFLLGSNYGYTF. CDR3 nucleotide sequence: TGTGCCAGCAGTTTTCTTCTAGGCTCTAACTATGGCTACACCTTC.

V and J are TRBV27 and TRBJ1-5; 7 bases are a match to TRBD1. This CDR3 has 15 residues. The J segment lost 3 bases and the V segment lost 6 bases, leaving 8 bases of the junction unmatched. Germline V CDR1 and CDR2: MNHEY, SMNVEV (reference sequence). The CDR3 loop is CASRLTGKDNQPQHF. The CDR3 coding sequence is TGTGCCAGCAGGTTGACAGGGAAGGACAATCAGCCCCAGCATTTT.

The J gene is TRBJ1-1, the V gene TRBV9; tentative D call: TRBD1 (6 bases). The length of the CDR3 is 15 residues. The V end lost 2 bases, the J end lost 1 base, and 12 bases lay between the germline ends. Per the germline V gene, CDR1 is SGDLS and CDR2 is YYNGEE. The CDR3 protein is CASSVGGVGNTEAFF. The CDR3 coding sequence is TGTGCCAGCAGCGTCGGGGGCGTAGGGAACACTGAAGCTTTCTTT.

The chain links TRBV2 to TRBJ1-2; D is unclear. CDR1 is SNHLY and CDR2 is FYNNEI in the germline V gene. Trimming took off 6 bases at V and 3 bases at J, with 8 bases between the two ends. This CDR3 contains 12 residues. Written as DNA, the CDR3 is TGTGCCAGCAGGGCGAATGACTATGGCTACACCTTC. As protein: CASRANDYGYTF. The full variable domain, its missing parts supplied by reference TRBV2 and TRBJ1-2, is EPEVTQTPSHQVTQMGQEVILRCVPISNHLYFYWYRQILGQKVEFLVSFYNNEISEKSEIFDDQFSVERPDGSNFTLKIRSTKLEDSAMYFCASRANDYGYTFGSGTRLTVV.

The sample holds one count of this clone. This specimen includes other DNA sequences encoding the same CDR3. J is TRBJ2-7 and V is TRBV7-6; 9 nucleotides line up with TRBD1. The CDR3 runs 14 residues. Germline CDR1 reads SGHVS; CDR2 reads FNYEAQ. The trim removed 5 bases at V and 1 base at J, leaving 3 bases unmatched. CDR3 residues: CASSAGQGSYEQYF. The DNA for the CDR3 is TGTGCCAGCAGCGCAGGACAGGGGTCCTACGAGCAGTACTTC.

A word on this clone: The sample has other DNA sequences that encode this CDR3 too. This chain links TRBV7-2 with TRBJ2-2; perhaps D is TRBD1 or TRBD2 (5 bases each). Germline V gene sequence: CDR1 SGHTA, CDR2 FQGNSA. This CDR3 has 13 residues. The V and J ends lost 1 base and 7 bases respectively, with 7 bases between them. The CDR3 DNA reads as TGTGCCAGCAGCTTAGGGGGGAGCGGGGAGCTGTTTTTT. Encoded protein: CASSLGGSGELFF.